This T cell receptor (beta chain) was observed in a study of neurological immune-mediated disorders. Overall study results and limits: HTLV-1-associated myelopathy displayed the greatest TCR clonal expansion, and multiple sclerosis exhibited the smallest, lower than that of healthy controls.

This clonotype was detected many times. Its antigen is still unknown. As to time point: technical triplicate 1. Stored at -80 C, 2 million PBMCs were the source of the unsorted libraries. Synthesis of cDNA was accomplished via 5'RACE employing 10-nucleotide random UMIs. Each CDR3 protein gets one entry after TCRdb re-called the 5' RACE reads with MiXCR. The sample shows 40,000 or so distinct CDR3 sequences, approximately 12% of them seen only once. Sequencing input: PBMCs. This TCR was sampled from a man aged 55 to 70 with HTLV-1-associated myelopathy (HAM/TSP).

CDR3 nucleotide sequence: TGTGCCAGCAGCCTCTATACAGATACGCAGTATTTT. It yields the protein CASSLYTDTQYF. This rearrangement joins TRBV7-2 to TRBJ2-3; D unresolved. Trimming took 5 bases from V and 3 from J, leaving 6 bases between them. The CDR3 spans 12 residues. The germline gives CDR1 SGHTA, CDR2 FQGNSA.